This passage covers 21 T cell receptor beta chains from one sample sequenced in a study of radiation and T cells in renal cell carcinoma. The time point is: baseline pretreatment blood. As to treatment: 15 Gy SBRT to primary tumor, nephrectomy 4 weeks later. Libraries were prepared by immunoSEQ multiplex PCR; TCRdb keeps only in-frame clonotypes and omits some of them. In the table there are 50,000 to 75,000 clones, approximately 84% of which are singletons. Sequenced here: blood, sampled from a patient whose treatment included radiotherapy and nephrectomy. All receptors come from a man aged 60-69 years with renal cell carcinoma.

The gene calls are TRBV10-1 and TRBJ1-1, with D hard to call. Trimming pared 4 bases from V and 2 bases from J, leaving 14 bases between. Germline V gene sequence: CDR1 WNHNN, CDR2 SYGVQD (reference sequence). This CDR3 is 15 amino acids long. CDR3 nucleotides: TGCGCCAGCAGTGGAGGAGGGTTCGAAAACACTGAAGCTTTCTTT. As protein: CASSGGGFENTEAFF.

This sequence joins TRBV18 and TRBJ2-1, with 7 bases that match TRBD2. CDR1 and CDR2 (germline): KGHSH, LQKENI. This CDR3 is built from 14 residues. V was clipped by 2 bases and J by 6 bases; unmatched bases: 4. As DNA, the CDR3 is TGTGCCAGCTCACCAAGCAGGGAGGGCAATGAGCAGTTCTTC. Translation: CASSPSREGNEQFF.

The CDR3 sequence is CASSLGLISRRAFF. The CDR3 DNA follows: TGTGCCAGCAGCTTAGGGCTCATAAGTCGGCGTGCTTTCTTT. The gene calls are TRBV7-9 and TRBJ1-1; D remains ambiguous. CDR3 length: 14 amino acids. Per the germline V gene, CDR1 is SEHNR and CDR2 is FQNEAQ (reference sequence). Trimming pared 1 base from V and 11 bases from J, leaving 17 bases between.

As DNA, the CDR3 is TGTGCCAGCAGCTCCCTATATGGACGGATGAACACTGAAGCTTTCTTT. This encodes CASSSLYGRMNTEAFF. J is TRBJ1-1 and V is TRBV11-3; the D is unclear. V was trimmed by 4 bases and J by 0 bases, leaving 15 bases between them. Germline-derived CDR1 and CDR2 are SGHNT and YENEEA. The CDR3 consists of 16 residues.

The genes are TRBV7-2 and TRBJ2-3; 7 bases are a match to TRBD2. The CDR3 spans 17 residues. Germline V gene sequence: CDR1 SGHTA, CDR2 FQGNSA. The junction had 16 bases not matched to a gene; V was cut back by 6 bases and J by 4 bases. In DNA form, the CDR3 reads TGTGCCAGCAGTTCGACTAGCAACGGGGGATGGTCAGATACGCAGTATTTT. Amino acids: CASSSTSNGGWSDTQYF.

The chain combines TRBV5-6 with TRBJ2-7, with D perhaps matching TRBD2 (5 bases). Trimming cost V 4 bases and J 3 bases, with 14 bases left between them. CDR3 size: 14 residues. Germline V CDR1 and CDR2: SGHDT, YYEEEE. The CDR3 loop reads CASSLEEAYYEQYF. The CDR3 nucleotides are TGTGCCAGCAGCCTGGAGGAGGCCTACTACGAGCAGTACTTC. The full variable domain, its missing parts supplied by reference TRBV5-6 and TRBJ2-7, is DAGVTQSPTHLIKTRGQQVTLRCSPKSGHDTVSWYQQALGQGPQFIFQYYEEEERQRGNFPDRFSGHQFPNYSSELNVNALLLGDSALYLCASSLEEAYYEQYFGPGTRLTVT.

This chain connects TRBV11-3 to TRBJ2-2; perhaps TRBD2 as D (6 bases). V lost 4 bases, J lost 1 base, and 22 bases lay in between. Germline CDR1 and CDR2: SGHNT and YENEEA. The CDR3 totals 19 residues. CDR3 residues: CASSSSLPPGLQNTGELFF. The CDR3 DNA follows: TGTGCCAGCAGCTCTTCGCTCCCACCGGGACTCCAGAACACCGGGGAGCTGTTTTTT.

A note on this clone: An end of the junction differs from the germline gene, which may be a read error. The rearrangement uses TRBV30 and TRBJ1-4; D perhaps matches TRBD1 (5 bases). This CDR3 is 13 amino acids long. Germline V gene lookup returns CDR1 GTSNPN and CDR2 SVGIG (reference sequence). CDR3 coding DNA: TGTGCCTGGAGTAAGGGGCATAATGAAAAACTGCTTTTT. This encodes CAWSKGHNEKLLF.

This clone was detected only a few times. The chain is built from TRBV5-1 and TRBJ1-6; 7 nucleotides line up with TRBD1. V shed 0 bases and J 0 bases; nucleotides not matched to a gene: 6. The CDR3 covers 18 residues. Germline V gene data show CDR1 as SGHRS and CDR2 as YFSETQ. Here the CDR3 DNA reads TGCGCCAGCAGCTTGGGAGAGGCAGGGGGCTCCTATAATTCACCCCTCCACTTT. This sequence encodes CASSLGEAGGSYNSPLHF.

This rearrangement joins TRBV30 to TRBJ1-6, with a possible D match to TRBD1 (5 bases). Trimming left V 2 bases short and J 7 bases short, with 15 bases between. The CDR3 sequence is 15 residues long. Germline V gene lookup returns CDR1 GTSNPN and CDR2 SVGIG (reference sequence). CDR3 coding DNA: TGTGCCTGGAGTAGATGGGAGGGGCGGAATTCACCCCTCCACTTT. Translated, it gives CAWSRWEGRNSPLHF.

The V gene is TRBV27, the J gene TRBJ1-2; 8 bases match TRBD1. Germline V gene data show CDR1 as MNHEY and CDR2 as SMNVEV (reference sequence). J gave up 4 bases and V 6 bases, and 7 bases lay outside the gene matches. The CDR3 runs 14 residues. The CDR3 sequence is CASSFGQGGYGYTF. The CDR3 DNA is TGTGCCAGCAGCTTCGGACAGGGAGGCTATGGCTACACCTTC.

A few counts support this clone. V gene TRBV5-5 combines with J gene TRBJ2-7, with 8 bases lining up with TRBD1. The CDR3 is made up of 15 amino acids. Trimming took 3 bases from V and 5 from J; bases not matched to a gene: 10. CDR1 is SGHKS and CDR2 is YYEKEE in the germline V gene (reference sequence). For the CDR3, the DNA is TGTGCCAGCAGCTACGACCCCGGGACAGGTAACGAGCAGTACTTC. Translated, it gives CASSYDPGTGNEQYF. Full variable domain (outside the CDR3, taken from reference TRBV5-5 and TRBJ2-7): DAGVTQSPTHLIKTRGQQVTLRCSPISGHKSVSWYQQVLGQGPQFIFQYYEKEERGRGNFPDRFSARQFPNYSSELNVNALLLGDSALYLCASSYDPGTGNEQYFGPGTRLTVT.

The rearrangement joins TRBV29-1 to TRBJ1-1; D gene ambiguous. Trimming shortened V by 4 bases and J by 8 bases, and 8 bases separated the two germline ends. The V gene's germline CDR1 is SQVTM and CDR2 ANQGSEA. The CDR3 has 10 amino acids. The CDR3 loop is CSVGQREAFF. CDR3 coding DNA: TGCAGCGTTGGCCAAAGAGAAGCTTTCTTT.

The rearrangement joins TRBV2 to TRBJ1-5; D not certain. The CDR3 is 15 amino acids. Trimming took off 6 bases at V and 1 base at J, with 13 bases between the two ends. CDR1 is SNHLY and CDR2 is FYNNEI in the germline V gene. The CDR3 DNA sequence: TGTGCCAGCAGCCTGACTTGGAGCAGCAATCAGCCCCAGCATTTT. It encodes CASSLTWSSNQPQHF.

CDR3 region: CASSLALVAGTNEQFF. The CDR3 DNA sequence: TGCGCCAGCAGCTTGGCCTTGGTAGCGGGAACTAATGAGCAGTTCTTC. This chain uses TRBV5-1 with TRBJ2-1; 8 nucleotides agree with TRBD2. CDR1 and CDR2 from the germline V gene are SGHRS and YFSETQ. With 0 bases clipped from V and 7 bases from J, the junction kept 9 bases outside the gene matches. The CDR3 length is 16 residues.

J is TRBJ2-3 and V is TRBV2; 9 bases align to TRBD2. CDR3 length: 16 amino acids. Germline lookup yields CDR1 SNHLY and CDR2 FYNNEI. V shed 6 bases and J 2 bases; nucleotides not matched to a gene: 9. CDR3 in DNA: TGTGCCAGCAGCCAAATTGTAGCGGGAGACACAGATACGCAGTATTTT. Protein sequence: CASSQIVAGDTDTQYF.

V usage is TRBV29-1 and J usage is TRBJ2-7; TRBD2 might be the D (5 bases). The CDR3 is 13 amino acids. CDR1 is SQVTM and CDR2 is ANQGSEA in the germline V gene. Trimming left V 4 bases short and J 6 bases short, with 16 bases between. CDR3 amino acids: CSVASQRTGEQYF. CDR3 in DNA: TGCAGCGTTGCTAGTCAGCGGACGGGCGAGCAGTACTTC.

The rearrangement joins TRBV9 to TRBJ2-2; 10 bases agree with TRBD1. The CDR3 has 19 residues. J gave up 4 bases and V 4 bases, and 16 bases lay outside the gene matches. CDR1 is SGDLS and CDR2 is YYNGEE in the germline V gene. This chain's CDR3 is CASSLQRGTGTGVTGELFF. CDR3 DNA: TGTGCCAGCAGCCTCCAGCGGGGGACCGGGACAGGGGTCACCGGGGAGCTGTTTTTT.

This clone was recorded many times. V usage is TRBV6-6 and J usage is TRBJ1-3, with 8 nucleotides matching TRBD1. The CDR3 is 14 amino acids. The germline V gene has CDR1 MNHNY and CDR2 SVGAGI (reference sequence). V gave up 6 bases and J gave up 8 bases; unmatched junction bases: 9. Here the CDR3 DNA reads TGTGCCAGCAGAGCCGAACAGGGGGGCTACACCATATATTTT. It yields the protein CASRAEQGGYTIYF.

The chain is built from TRBV19 and TRBJ2-7; the D gene could be TRBD1 or TRBD2 (6 bases each). CDR3 length: 15 amino acids. Germline V gene lookup returns CDR1 LNHDA and CDR2 SQIVND (reference sequence). Between the trimmed V and J ends, which lost 5 bases and 4 bases, there was a span of 18 bases. CDR3 sequence: CASSPRWGAMYEQYF. CDR3 nucleotides: TGTGCCAGTAGTCCGAGATGGGGGGCTATGTACGAGCAGTACTTC.

This sequence joins TRBV11-2 and TRBJ1-1, with a possible D match to TRBD1 (6 bases). Germline lookup yields CDR1 SGHAT and CDR2 FQNNGV. The V end was cut by 8 bases, the J end by 4 bases, with 17 bases between. The CDR3 sequence is 14 residues long. DNA of the CDR3: TGTGCCAGCGCCCAGGGGAGGGGAAGCACTGAAGCTTTCTTT. It specifies CASAQGRGSTEAFF.